This TCR beta chain stems from a study of graft-versus-host responses after intestinal transplantation. Study information: Transplants were multivisceral, liver-intestinal, or isolated intestinal. Findings and caveats of the study: GvH clones detected in recipient marrow included some appearing first in ileum or blood.

Using immunoSEQ multiplex PCR, the repertoire was profiled, and TCRdb retains in-frame clones only, with some absent. The sample has roughly 96,000 clones, around 90% seen once. To note about this clone: Its target is unknown.

This CDR3 has 15 residues. The germline V gene has CDR1 LNHDA and CDR2 SQIVND (reference sequence). Losses at the gene ends were 4 bases for V and 5 bases for J; bases not matched to a gene: 8. Here the sequenced sample was unstimulated CD8+ T cells sorted from spleen or lymph node cells, taken before intestinal transplant. The TCR was taken from a human donor who received an intestinal transplant. The chain uses TRBV19 and TRBJ1-1; TRBD1 matches at 9 bases. The CDR3 loop is CASSTAQGAGTEAFF. DNA of the CDR3: TGTGCCAGTAGTACGGCACAGGGGGCTGGAACTGAAGCTTTCTTT.